Following are 5 T cell receptor beta chains from one sample sequenced in a study of immune characterization of retroperitoneal liposarcoma. TCRdb passed the PCR reads through MiXCR, listing each CDR3 protein once. The sample shows thousands of distinct CDR3 sequences, over 40% of them seen only once. The sequencing sample was made of tumor tissue. The receptors were gathered from a male donor with retroperitoneal liposarcoma.

The V and J genes are TRBV6-1 and TRBJ2-5; D is perhaps TRBD2 (6 bases). TRBJ2-1 explains the end of the DNA better; the J call may be wrong. There are 14 residues in the CDR3. The germline CDR1 and CDR2 sequences are MNHNS and SASEGT. CDR3: CASSYGGVRETQFF. CDR3 bases: TGTGCCAGCAGTTACGGGGGAGTAAGAGAGACCCAGTTCTTC.

Judged by abundance, this clonotype is medium-sized. The V and J genes are TRBV6-1 and TRBJ2-5; D remains unclear. Germline lookup yields CDR1 MNHNS and CDR2 SASEGT. V lost 4 bases to trimming and J lost 6 bases, with 9 bases between them. The CDR3 runs 12 residues. The CDR3 region is CASSASAKTQYF. The CDR3 DNA reads TGTGCCAGCAGTGCCTCAGCCAAGACCCAGTACTTC.

The chain employs TRBV6-1 and TRBJ2-1; TRBD1 is a possible D gene (6 bases). The end of the DNA is better explained by TRBJ2-7, so the J call may be wrong. The V gene's germline CDR1 is MNHNS and CDR2 SASEGT. The length of the CDR3 is 12 residues. In DNA form, the CDR3 reads TGTGCCAGCAGGGATCGGGACAATGAGCAGTACTTC. Translating gives CASRDRDNEQYF.

CDR3 in amino acids: CASSGTSGGAETQFF. CDR3 sequence (DNA): TGTGCCAGCAGTGGGACTAGCGGGGGGGCAGAGACCCAGTTCTTC. This chain links TRBV6-1 with TRBJ2-1; 15 nucleotides agree with TRBD2. Germline values: CDR1 MNHNS, CDR2 SASEGT. There are 15 residues in the CDR3. J was trimmed by 13 bases and V by 4 bases; bases with no gene match: 8.

The chain links TRBV6-1 to TRBJ2-1; D ambiguous. The DNA end favors TRBJ2-7, so the J call may be wrong. In germline, CDR1 is MNHNS, CDR2 SASEGT. The CDR3 consists of 13 residues. CDR3 DNA sequence: TGTGCCAGCAGTTGGGCCGTTAACAATGAGCAGTACTTC. Protein sequence: CASSWAVNNEQYF.